These T cell receptor beta chains were read from a single sample in a study of identical twins. TCRdb reprocessed the 5' RACE reads via MiXCR and lists one record per CDR3 protein. The table has about 890,000 distinct CDR3 sequences, 12% seen once. In addition, the sample was reused for a study of yellow fever vaccine responses in identical twins.

Sequenced sample: PBMCs. The source of these receptors is a woman aged 18-30 years in good health. The CDR3 runs from the conserved cysteine through the conserved F or W. The D gene is left open where the match is weak. The size entry is marked missing in some rows and otherwise reads once, few, many or a size class.

D gene	V gene	J gene	clone size	CDR3 protein	CDR3 DNA
TRBD2	TRBV2	TRBJ2-1	few	CASSEGTSGMGNEQFF	TGTGCCAGCAGTGAAGGGACTAGCGGGATGGGCAATGAGCAGTTCTTC
-	TRBV5-1	TRBJ1-6	-	CASSPIGPLSGEAPLHF	TGCGCCAGCAGCCCCATCGGACCCCTTTCCGGGGAGGCACCCCTCCACTTT
TRBD1	TRBV7-7	TRBJ2-3	-	CASSLGPSGTGDTDTQYF	TGTGCCAGCAGCTTAGGCCCCTCCGGGACAGGGGACACAGATACGCAGTATTTT
TRBD2	TRBV28	TRBJ2-3	few	CASSPSGSHTDTQYF	TGTGCCAGCAGTCCTAGCGGGAGCCACACAGATACGCAGTATTTT
-	TRBV20-1	TRBJ2-7	-	CSASVSQEMGEQYF	TGCAGTGCTAGTGTGTCCCAAGAGATGGGCGAGCAGTACTTC
-	TRBV4-1	TRBJ2-7	few	CASSQGADLNPYEQYF	TGCGCCAGCAGCCAAGGCGCCGATCTTAACCCGTACGAGCAGTACTTC
-	TRBV6-5	TRBJ2-2	-	CASSYSMVTGELFF	TGTGCCAGCAGTTACTCGATGGTAACCGGGGAGCTGTTTTTT
-	TRBV3-1	TRBJ1-2	-	CASTPSSANYGYTF	TGTGCCAGCACCCCGTCATCAGCTAACTATGGCTACACCTTC
-	TRBV2	TRBJ2-3	-	CASSGGPSDTQYF	TGTGCCAGCAGCGGGGGACCTTCTGACACGCAGTATTTT
-	TRBV20-1	TRBJ1-5	few	CSARVDKGLRPQHF	TGCAGTGCTAGAGTGGATAAGGGGCTCCGGCCCCAGCATTTT
TRBD2	TRBV7-8	TRBJ2-1	few	CASSHGTSSEQFF	TGTGCCAGCAGCCACGGGACTAGCAGTGAGCAGTTCTTC
-	TRBV12-3/TRBV12-4	TRBJ2-2	few	CASSSRGELFF	TGTGCCAGCAGCTCCCGCGGGGAGCTGTTTTTT
TRBD2	TRBV20-1	TRBJ2-5	-	CSARNRPREGKTQYF	TGCAGTGCTAGAAACCGGCCGCGGGAGGGGAAGACCCAGTACTTC
-	TRBV12-3/TRBV12-4	TRBJ2-2	many	CASSLAGTTNTGELFF	TGTGCCAGCAGTTTGGCAGGGACCACAAACACCGGGGAGCTGTTTTTT
-	TRBV12-3/TRBV12-4	TRBJ1-2	many	CASSLELNYGYTF	TGTGCCAGCAGTTTAGAACTTAACTATGGCTACACCTTC
TRBD2	TRBV28	TRBJ2-5	few	CASSRGLAGGIETQYF	TGTGCCAGCAGCAGGGGACTAGCGGGAGGTATAGAGACCCAGTACTTC
-	TRBV3-1	TRBJ1-2	few	CASSQDPVAQPDNYGYTF	TGTGCCAGCAGCCAAGATCCGGTGGCCCAACCTGATAACTATGGCTACACCTTC
-	TRBV20-1	TRBJ1-5	-	CSARGPLVGNQPQHF	TGCAGTGCTAGGGGTCCGCTCGTGGGGAATCAGCCCCAGCATTTT
-	TRBV7-9	TRBJ1-4	few	CASSSRGGEEKLFF	TGTGCCAGCAGCTCGAGGGGAGGGGAGGAAAAACTGTTTTTT
-	TRBV20-1	TRBJ2-3	-	CSAPDRGTDTQYF	TGCAGTGCTCCCGATCGCGGCACAGATACGCAGTATTTT
-	TRBV4-1	TRBJ2-2	many	CASSHPRGEGDTGELFF	TGCGCCAGCAGCCACCCTAGGGGGGAGGGGGACACCGGGGAGCTGTTTTTT
-	TRBV12-3/TRBV12-4	TRBJ2-2	-	CASSFEGSGELFF	TGTGCCAGCAGTTTTGAGGGTTCCGGGGAGCTGTTTTTT
-	TRBV25-1	TRBJ2-2	few	CASSALRTDTGELFF	TGTGCCAGCAGCGCTCTTCGGACCGACACCGGGGAGCTGTTTTTT
TRBD1	TRBV7-8	TRBJ1-2	-	CASSWHGQDYGYTF	TGTGCCAGCAGCTGGCACGGACAGGACTATGGCTACACCTTC
-	TRBV11-2	TRBJ2-5	-	CASSRLGHETQYF	TGTGCCAGCAGCCGCTTAGGCCATGAGACCCAGTACTTC
TRBD1	TRBV13	TRBJ1-1	-	CASSFLGQLNTEAFF	TGTGCCAGCAGCTTCCTGGGACAGTTGAACACTGAAGCTTTCTTT
TRBD2	TRBV15	TRBJ2-3	-	CATSEPPGGGITDTQYF	TGTGCCACCAGCGAACCCCCCGGCGGGGGGATCACAGATACGCAGTATTTT
-	TRBV7-9	TRBJ2-2	few	CASSAERSGNTGELFF	TGTGCCAGCAGCGCGGAGCGGTCGGGGAACACCGGGGAGCTGTTTTTT
-	TRBV7-9	TRBJ1-2	-	CASSPSHGQGYTF	TGTGCCAGCAGCCCCTCCCATGGGCAGGGCTACACCTTC
-	TRBV12-3/TRBV12-4	TRBJ2-5	-	CASRPSAGTQETQYF	TGTGCCAGCAGACCTAGCGCCGGGACCCAAGAGACCCAGTACTTC
-	TRBV5-4	TRBJ2-1	many	CASSTAGSGYNEQFF	TGTGCCAGCAGCACCGCCGGGAGCGGCTACAATGAGCAGTTCTTC
-	TRBV7-9	TRBJ1-1	few	CASSPLAFGDTEAFF	TGTGCCAGCAGCCCGTTGGCCTTCGGGGACACTGAAGCTTTCTTT
-	TRBV9	TRBJ2-1	-	CASSVEQTSSYNEQFF	TGTGCCAGCAGCGTAGAACAAACGAGCTCCTACAATGAGCAGTTCTTC
TRBD1	TRBV29-1	TRBJ2-1	-	CSVTGGGLYNEQFF	TGCAGCGTCACAGGGGGCGGACTGTACAATGAGCAGTTCTTC
-	TRBV11-2	TRBJ1-2	-	CASSLNPDGGYTF	TGTGCCAGCAGCTTAAACCCGGACGGGGGCTACACCTTC
-	TRBV5-1	TRBJ2-5	-	CASSLGSSGVAQETQYF	TGCGCCAGCAGCTTGGGGTCTTCTGGGGTAGCGCAAGAGACCCAGTACTTC
-	TRBV9	TRBJ2-1	-	CASSSRSVVNEQFF	TGTGCCAGCAGCTCACGATCTGTGGTGAATGAGCAGTTCTTC
-	TRBV18	TRBJ2-1	few	CASSGFDEQFF	TGTGCCAGCTCCGGGTTTGATGAGCAGTTCTTC
-	TRBV6-2/TRBV6-3	TRBJ2-5	-	CASNPGQQETQYF	TGTGCCAGCAACCCAGGACAGCAAGAGACCCAGTACTTC
-	TRBV5-1	TRBJ2-2	few	CASSPDTYTGELFF	TGCGCCAGCAGCCCGGACACCTACACCGGGGAGCTGTTTTTT
TRBD2	TRBV20-1	TRBJ2-1	few	CSAREAGEAGSNEQFF	TGCAGTGCTAGAGAAGCGGGAGAAGCAGGGAGTAATGAGCAGTTCTTC
TRBD2	TRBV11-1	TRBJ2-7	few	CASSLLGGLAGLGDEQYF	TGTGCCAGCAGCTTATTAGGGGGACTAGCGGGACTCGGGGACGAGCAGTACTTC
-	TRBV3-1	TRBJ1-2	-	CASSQAANYGYTF	TGTGCCAGCAGCCAAGCAGCTAACTATGGCTACACCTTC